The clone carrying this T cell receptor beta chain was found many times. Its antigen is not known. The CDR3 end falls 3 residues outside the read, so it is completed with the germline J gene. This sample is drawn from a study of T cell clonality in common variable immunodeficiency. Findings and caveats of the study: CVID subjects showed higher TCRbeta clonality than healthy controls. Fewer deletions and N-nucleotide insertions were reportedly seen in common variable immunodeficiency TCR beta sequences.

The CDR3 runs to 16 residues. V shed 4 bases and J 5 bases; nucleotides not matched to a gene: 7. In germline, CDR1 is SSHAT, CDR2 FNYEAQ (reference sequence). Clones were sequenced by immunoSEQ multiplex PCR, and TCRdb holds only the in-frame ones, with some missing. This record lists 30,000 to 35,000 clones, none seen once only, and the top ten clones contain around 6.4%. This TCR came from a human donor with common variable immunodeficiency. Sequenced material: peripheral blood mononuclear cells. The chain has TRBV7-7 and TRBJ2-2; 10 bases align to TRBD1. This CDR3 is CASSSGQGRATGELFF. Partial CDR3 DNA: TGTGCCAGCAGCTCGGGACAGGGGAGGGCAACCGGGGAG.